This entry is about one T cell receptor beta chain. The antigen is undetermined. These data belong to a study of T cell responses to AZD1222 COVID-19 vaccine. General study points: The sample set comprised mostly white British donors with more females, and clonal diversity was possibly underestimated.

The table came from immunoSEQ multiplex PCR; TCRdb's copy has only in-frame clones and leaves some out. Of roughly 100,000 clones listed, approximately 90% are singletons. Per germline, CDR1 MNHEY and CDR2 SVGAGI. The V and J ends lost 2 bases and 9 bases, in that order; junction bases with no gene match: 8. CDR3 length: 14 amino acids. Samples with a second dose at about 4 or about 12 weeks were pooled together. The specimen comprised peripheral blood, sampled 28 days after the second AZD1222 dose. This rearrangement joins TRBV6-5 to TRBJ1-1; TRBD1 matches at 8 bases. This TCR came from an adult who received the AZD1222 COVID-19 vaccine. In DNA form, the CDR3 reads TGTGCCAGCAGTTACGGGCAGGGGGCCTACAAAGCTTTCTTT. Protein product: CASSYGQGAYKAFF.